This record concerns one TCR beta chain sequence. Its antigen is not identified. Germline loops: CDR1 LNHDA, CDR2 SQIVND (reference sequence). Trimming removed 3 bases from V and 5 bases from J, with 13 bases in between. The CDR3 contains 14 residues. Clones were read by immunoSEQ multiplex PCR, and TCRdb kept only the in-frame ones, dropping some. The sample consists of about 440,000 clones, roughly 91% of them appearing once. The sample originates from a study of Ad26.COV2.S vaccination and SARS-CoV-2 variants. Study conclusions and caveats: Total T cell responses may have been underestimated by the TCR breadth and depth analyses. Measurement of non-spike TCR breadth gave similar results in vaccine and placebo recipients.

Specified treatment: 15 to 20 received Ad26.COV2.S at low or high dose, single or two shots; about 5 received placebo; per-sample allocation not given. Sampling occurred on day 63 after the first vaccine or placebo injection. Sequencing used peripheral blood, obtained in a trial of Ad26.COV2.S vaccine versus placebo. This chain links TRBV19 with TRBJ2-5; tentatively, D is TRBD1 (6 bases). This receptor was identified in a person aged 18 to 65 who received the Ad26.COV2.S COVID-19 vaccine or a placebo. For the CDR3, the DNA is TGTGCCAGTAGTATTGGGTCGAGGGGGGAGACCCAGTACTTC. Encoded protein: CASSIGSRGETQYF.